Listed below are T cell receptor beta chains from one sample, sequenced in a study of a mutant IDH1 vaccine in newly diagnosed glioma. The method was immunoSEQ multiplex PCR; TCRdb's version includes in-frame clones alone and lacks a portion of them. This sample yields 50,000 to 85,000 clones, of which roughly 84% are seen a single time; roughly 13% belongs to the top ten. These TCRs' antigens remain unknown. The sequencing used PBMCs, collected from a glioma patient whose treatment included an IDH1 peptide vaccine. The receptors shown here come from a man between 18 and 35 years old with glioma. Both conserved end residues are trimmed from each CDR3.

v_gene,j_gene,CDR3aa
TRBV9,TRBJ2-3,ASSVAAFFTDTQY
TRBV5-1,TRBJ1-4,ASSLGGQGVREKLF
TRBV7-2,TRBJ1-2,ASSLGAAGANYGYT
TRBV7-2,TRBJ2-3,ASSSWTGSVGDTQY
TRBV6-6,TRBJ1-5,ASSYPGSVNQPQH
TRBV7-2,TRBJ1-1,ASSLRAQGEAF
TRBV4-3,TRBJ2-5,ASSQEWGREETQY
TRBV2,TRBJ1-1,ASRIDRASEAF
TRBV13,TRBJ1-3,ASRRNGNTIY
TRBV7-9,TRBJ2-7,ASSRSPGPSYEQY
TRBV2,TRBJ1-1,ASIDPGFTEAF
TRBV28,TRBJ1-5,ASSQSSWRREDQPQH
TRBV5-4,TRBJ2-2,ASSPPWTGNTGELF
TRBV6-5,TRBJ1-5,ASGKEGFNQPQH
TRBV27,TRBJ2-2,ASSLYGGYNTGELF
TRBV4-1,TRBJ1-5,ASSRVRGSNQPQH
TRBV10-3,TRBJ2-1,AISGTSGGYNEQF
TRBV6-5,TRBJ1-1,ASSYLQGMNAF
TRBV7-9,TRBJ1-1,ASSLGPTEAF
TRBV25-1,TRBJ2-1,ASSESSSQREGYNEQF
TRBV4-2,TRBJ1-1,ASSTGQGMNTEAF
TRBV6-5,TRBJ2-2,ASTAGAFGELF
TRBV4-2,TRBJ1-1,ASSQPGQGGTEAF
TRBV2,TRBJ1-5,ASSVSSNPNQPQH
TRBV19,TRBJ1-2,ASQDSITRGYT
TRBV19,TRBJ1-2,ASSVTGYGYT
TRBV6-5,TRBJ2-5,ASSYSLGAAQY
TRBV4-1,TRBJ2-3,ASSQTGTSGGASDTQY
TRBV4-2,TRBJ2-1,ASSQVGQIEAQF
TRBV6-6,TRBJ2-4,ASSNTGRVAKNIQY
TRBV9,TRBJ1-2,ASSVGGLSDGYT
TRBV29-1,TRBJ1-5,SASGSNNQPQH
TRBV28,TRBJ1-5,ASSLRFGGQANNQPQH
TRBV9,TRBJ1-1,ASSASRTGTEAF
TRBV15,TRBJ1-2,ATSTDRRGYT
TRBV6-1,TRBJ2-7,ASSERGLGRGEQY
TRBV27,TRBJ1-2,ASSFRGSYGYT
TRBV29-1,TRBJ2-7,SVGHRNEQY
TRBV5-6,TRBJ1-5,ASSFRGTSNQPQH
TRBV7-9,TRBJ2-2,ASSYRQEGGELF
TRBV7-8,TRBJ2-7,ASSLAELNYEQY
TRBV29-1,TRBJ2-3,SGDPGGGLDTQY
TRBV9,TRBJ2-3,ASSPRQADTQY
TRBV5-1,TRBJ1-1,ASSWGGLGNTEAF
TRBV18,TRBJ2-7,ASSLVRGVEQY
TRBV28,TRBJ1-1,ASSLSGPAQNTEAF
TRBV13,TRBJ2-3,ASSPQETWVNTDTQY